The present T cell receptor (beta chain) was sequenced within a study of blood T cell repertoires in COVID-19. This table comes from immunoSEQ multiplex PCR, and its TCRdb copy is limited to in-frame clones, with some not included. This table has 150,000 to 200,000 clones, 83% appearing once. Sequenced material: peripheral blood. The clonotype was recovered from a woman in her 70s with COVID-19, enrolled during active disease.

CDR3 protein: CASSPTANTEAFF. CDR3 coding DNA: TGTGCCAGCTCACCGACAGCGAACACTGAAGCTTTCTTT. The gene calls are TRBV18 and TRBJ1-1; maybe TRBD1 (5 bases). V lost 3 bases, J lost 1 base, and 6 bases lay in between. The CDR3 has 13 amino acids. Germline V gene sequence: CDR1 KGHSH, CDR2 LQKENI.